The 5 T cell receptor beta chains below were found in one sample sequenced in a study of CD8 T cells in ankylosing spondylitis. TCRdb passed the 5' RACE reads through MiXCR, listing each CDR3 protein once. The data show more than 250,000 distinct CDR3 sequences, 9.5% to 13% seen once. Material for sequencing was blood, either unsorted or a sorted T cell fraction (not recorded which). These TCRs come from a female donor with ankylosing spondylitis or in good health (not recorded which).

This clonotype was counted ten times or more. The rearrangement joins TRBV20-1 to TRBJ2-3, with TRBD2 matching 14 bases. The germline gives CDR1 DFQATT, CDR2 SNEGSKA (reference sequence). The CDR3 consists of 15 residues. With V trimmed by 5 bases and J by 8 bases, 9 bases remained unmatched. Written as DNA, the CDR3 is TGCAGTGCTTCTCGACTAGCGGGAGGGCCAGGTACGCAGTATTTT. It is translated as CSASRLAGGPGTQYF.

The sample holds many counts of this clonotype. This chain links TRBV5-1 with TRBJ2-1, with unresolved D. CDR1 and CDR2 from the germline V gene are SGHRS and YFSETQ. This CDR3 has 14 amino acids. The V gene lost 1 base and the J gene lost 8 bases, with 13 bases spanning the gap. The CDR3 bases are TGCGCCAGCAGCTTGAGACTGGGCTTCGATGAGCAGTTCTTC. Translated: CASSLRLGFDEQFF.

This clonotype has ten or more counts. V gene TRBV12-3 or TRBV12-4 combines with J gene TRBJ2-2, with 7 bases that match TRBD2. J gave up 6 bases and V 2 bases, and 9 bases lay outside the gene matches. This CDR3 has 16 amino acids. The CDR3 loop reads CASSLSGGTRPGELFF. CDR3 coding DNA: TGTGCCAGCAGTTTATCGGGAGGCACCCGGCCCGGGGAGCTGTTTTTT.

This clonotype has ten or more counts. The V gene is TRBV6-5, the J gene TRBJ2-4, with D tentatively TRBD1 (6 bases). This CDR3 contains 15 residues. In germline, CDR1 is MNHEY, CDR2 SVGAGI. Trimming cost V 1 base and J 1 base, with 8 bases left between them. As DNA, the CDR3 is TGTGCCAGCAGTTACTTTACAGGGGCCAAAAACATTCAGTACTTC. Protein sequence: CASSYFTGAKNIQYF.

The DNA for the CDR3 is TGTGCCAGCTCACCACGACAGGGAAACTACAATGAGCAGTTCTTC. This sequence encodes CASSPRQGNYNEQFF. This chain connects TRBV18 to TRBJ2-1; 7 nucleotides agree with TRBD1. CDR1 and CDR2 (germline): KGHSH, LQKENI. The CDR3 is 15 residues long. Trimming removed 1 base from V and 3 bases from J; junction bases left unmatched: 3.